This T cell receptor (beta chain) comes out of a study of CD8 T cells in ankylosing spondylitis. Study conclusions and caveats: Made up of eight highly homologous variants, a TCR beta motif appeared characteristic of ankylosing spondylitis blood. CD8+ disease-linked clones were present at relatively low frequencies in blood. Reports of some motif variants in reactive arthritis synovial fluid and blood predate this one.

Each TCR beta library was made by quantitative 5'-RACE that incorporated molecular barcodes. TCRdb reprocessed the 5' RACE reads via MiXCR and lists one record per CDR3 protein. The sample holds roughly 150,000 distinct CDR3 sequences, around a third seen once. The CDR3 runs 15 residues. Trimming stripped 3 bases from V and 4 bases from J, with 15 bases between. Germline values: CDR1 SEHNR, CDR2 FQNEAQ (reference sequence). As regards this clonotype: No antigen is known for it.

The chain has TRBV7-9 and TRBJ1-1, with a possible D match to TRBD1 (5 bases). The TCR comes from a male donor with ankylosing spondylitis. Sequencing was carried out using synovial fluid, either unsorted or a sorted T cell fraction (not recorded which). As DNA, the CDR3 is TGTGCCAGCAGCTTTGGGTCAGGGAAGGGCACTGAAGCTTTCTTT. It encodes CASSFGSGKGTEAFF.